The clone carrying this T cell receptor beta chain was seen a single time. The assay was immunoSEQ multiplex PCR, and TCRdb's table has in-frame clones only and misses some. The data show about 90,000 clones, 76% seen once. There are 13 residues in the CDR3. Germline V lookup: CDR1 SNHLY, CDR2 FYNNEI. Trimming shortened V by 5 bases and J by 1 base, and 8 bases separated the two germline ends. This sample is part of a study of blood T cell repertoires in COVID-19. This chain connects TRBV2 to TRBJ2-5, with D unresolved. Sequencing used peripheral blood. The receptor was derived from a man between 65 and 79 years old with acute or convalescent COVID-19. CDR3 in DNA: TGTGCCAGCAGTTCCAATTCCCAAGAGACCCAGTACTTC. Translation: CASSSNSQETQYF.